This T cell receptor (beta chain) was documented in a study of blood T cells in healthy people across ages. Study observations and caveats: The long-lived group displayed more naive CD4+ cells, plus higher diversity, than the aged donors did.

Isolated PBMCs totaled at least 7 million in each sample. The authors ran a second PCR of 7 to 11 cycles using a sample-barcoded 5' primer and a J-beta primer mix. Each cDNA molecule was tagged by a template-switch adaptor that had 12 random nucleotides. TCRdb recomputed calls from the 5' RACE reads with MiXCR, one row per CDR3 protein. Of 550,000 to 750,000 distinct CDR3 sequences in the sample, around 21% were seen once. In regard to this clonotype: What it recognizes is unknown. A much larger clone lies a single base off, so this may be a read error.

The sequencing input was blood. The sequence was obtained from a man in his 70s in good health.

This CDR3 is CASRADNTDTQYF. CDR3 coding DNA: TGTGCCAGCAGAGCGGACAACACAGATACGCAGTATTTT. J is TRBJ2-3 and V is TRBV25-1; D tentatively fits TRBD1 or TRBD2 (5 bases each). The germline gives CDR1 MGHDK, CDR2 SYGVNS. There are 13 residues in the CDR3. The germline V and J ends were trimmed by 6 bases and 2 bases, with 9 bases remaining between them.